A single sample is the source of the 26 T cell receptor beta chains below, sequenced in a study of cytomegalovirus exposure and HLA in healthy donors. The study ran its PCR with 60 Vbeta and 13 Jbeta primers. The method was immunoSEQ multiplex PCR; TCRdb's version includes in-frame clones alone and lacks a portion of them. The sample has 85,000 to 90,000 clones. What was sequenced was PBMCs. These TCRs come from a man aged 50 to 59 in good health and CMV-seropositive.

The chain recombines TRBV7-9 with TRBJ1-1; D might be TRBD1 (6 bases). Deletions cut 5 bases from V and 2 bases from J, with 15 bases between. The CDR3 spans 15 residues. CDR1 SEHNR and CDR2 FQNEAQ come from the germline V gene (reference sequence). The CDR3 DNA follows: TGTGCCAGCAGCCCCCCGGGGGGCGGTAACACTGAAGCTTTCTTT. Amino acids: CASSPPGGGNTEAFF.

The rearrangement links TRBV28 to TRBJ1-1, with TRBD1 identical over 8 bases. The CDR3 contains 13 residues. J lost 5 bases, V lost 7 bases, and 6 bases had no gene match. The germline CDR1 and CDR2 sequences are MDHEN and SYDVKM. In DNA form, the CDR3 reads TGTGCCAGCACCGAACAGGGGGGAACTGAAGCTTTCTTT. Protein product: CASTEQGGTEAFF.

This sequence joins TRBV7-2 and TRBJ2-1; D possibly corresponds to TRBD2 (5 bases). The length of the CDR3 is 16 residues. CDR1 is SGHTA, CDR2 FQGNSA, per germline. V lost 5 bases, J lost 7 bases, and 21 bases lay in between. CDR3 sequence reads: CASSLPLASGWNEQFF. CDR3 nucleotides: TGTGCCAGCAGCCTCCCCCTAGCTTCCGGGTGGAATGAGCAGTTCTTC.

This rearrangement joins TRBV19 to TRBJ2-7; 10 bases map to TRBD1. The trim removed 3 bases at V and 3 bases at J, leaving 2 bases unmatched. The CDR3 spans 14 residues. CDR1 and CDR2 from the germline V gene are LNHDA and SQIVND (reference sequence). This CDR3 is CASSIGTGDYEQYV. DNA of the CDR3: TGTGCCAGTAGTATTGGGACAGGGGACTACGAGCAGTACGTC.

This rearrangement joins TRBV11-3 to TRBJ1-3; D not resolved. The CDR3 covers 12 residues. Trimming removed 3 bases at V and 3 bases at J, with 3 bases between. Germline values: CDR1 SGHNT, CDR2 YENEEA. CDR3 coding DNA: TGTGCCAGCAGCTTCTTTGGAAACACCATATATTTT. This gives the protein CASSFFGNTIYF.

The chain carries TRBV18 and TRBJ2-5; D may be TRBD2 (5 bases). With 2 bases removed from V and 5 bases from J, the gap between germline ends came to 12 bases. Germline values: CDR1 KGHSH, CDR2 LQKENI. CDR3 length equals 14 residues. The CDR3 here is CASSPRPRAETQYF. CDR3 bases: TGTGCCAGCTCACCAAGACCGAGGGCGGAGACCCAGTACTTC.

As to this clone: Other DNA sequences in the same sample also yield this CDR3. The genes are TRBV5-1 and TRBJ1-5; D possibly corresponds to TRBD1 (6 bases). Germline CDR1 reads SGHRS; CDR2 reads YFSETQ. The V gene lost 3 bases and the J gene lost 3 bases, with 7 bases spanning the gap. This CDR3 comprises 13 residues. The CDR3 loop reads CASSSGDNQPQHF. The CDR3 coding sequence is TGCGCCAGCAGCTCAGGGGACAATCAGCCCCAGCATTTT.

CDR3 nucleotides: TGTGCCAGCAGCGGGAGTTGGGAGACCCAGTACTTC. This gives the protein CASSGSWETQYF. The V call is TRBV6-1, the J call TRBJ2-5, with D possibly being TRBD2 (6 bases). This CDR3 is built from 12 residues. The V and J ends lost 6 bases and 5 bases respectively, with 10 bases between them. Germline CDR1 MNHNS, CDR2 SASEGT.

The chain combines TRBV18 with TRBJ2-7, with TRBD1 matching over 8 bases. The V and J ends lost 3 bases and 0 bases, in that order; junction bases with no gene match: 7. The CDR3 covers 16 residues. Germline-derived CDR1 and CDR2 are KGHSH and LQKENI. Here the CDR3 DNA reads TGTGCCAGCTCACCGGCCGGGACAGGTCCCTCCTACGAGCAGTACTTC. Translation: CASSPAGTGPSYEQYF. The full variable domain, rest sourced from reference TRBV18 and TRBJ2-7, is NAGVMQNPRHLVRRRGQEARLRCSPMKGHSHVYWYRQLPEEGLKFMVYLQKENIIDESGMPKERFSAEFPKEGPSILRIQQVVRGDSAAYFCASSPAGTGPSYEQYFGPGTRLTVT.

The CDR3 loop reads CASSYAGPSYEQYF. The CDR3 DNA follows: TGTGCCAGCAGTTACGCGGGACCCTCCTACGAGCAGTACTTC. This chain uses TRBV6-5 with TRBJ2-5; a weak D match, TRBD2 (6 bases). The J call may be incorrect, as the DNA end agrees better with TRBJ2-7. The CDR3 has 14 residues. Germline V gives CDR1 MNHEY, CDR2 SVGAGI.

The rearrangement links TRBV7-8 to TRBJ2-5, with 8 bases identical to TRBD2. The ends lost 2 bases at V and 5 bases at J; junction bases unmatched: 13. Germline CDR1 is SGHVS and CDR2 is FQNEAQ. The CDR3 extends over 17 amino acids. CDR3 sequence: CASSLLPRGGGRETQYF. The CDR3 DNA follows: TGTGCCAGCAGCTTATTGCCCAGGGGAGGCGGGAGGGAGACCCAGTACTTC.

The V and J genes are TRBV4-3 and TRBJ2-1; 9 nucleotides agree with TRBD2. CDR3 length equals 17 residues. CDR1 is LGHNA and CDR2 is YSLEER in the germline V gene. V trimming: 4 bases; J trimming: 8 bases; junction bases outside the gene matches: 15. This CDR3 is CASSLLGVVAGADEQFF. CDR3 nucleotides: TGCGCCAGCAGCCTACTGGGGGTAGTAGCGGGAGCAGATGAGCAGTTCTTC.

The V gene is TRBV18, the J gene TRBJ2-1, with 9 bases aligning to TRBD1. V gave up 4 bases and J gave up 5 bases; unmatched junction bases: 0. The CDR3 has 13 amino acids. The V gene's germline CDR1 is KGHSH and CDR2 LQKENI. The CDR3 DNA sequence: TGTGCCAGCTCACGGGACAGGGACAATGAGCAGTTCTTC. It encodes CASSRDRDNEQFF.

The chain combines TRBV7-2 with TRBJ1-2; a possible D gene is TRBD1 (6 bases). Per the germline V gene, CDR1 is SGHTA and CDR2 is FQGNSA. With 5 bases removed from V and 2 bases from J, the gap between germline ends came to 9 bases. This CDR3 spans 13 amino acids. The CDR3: CASSLGQNYGYTF. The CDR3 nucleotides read TGTGCCAGCAGCCTAGGACAGAACTATGGCTACACCTTC.

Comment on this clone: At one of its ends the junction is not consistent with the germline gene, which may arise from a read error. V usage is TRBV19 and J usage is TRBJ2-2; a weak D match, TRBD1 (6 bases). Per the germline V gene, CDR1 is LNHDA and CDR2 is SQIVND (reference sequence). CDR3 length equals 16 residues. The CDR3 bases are TGTGCCAGTAGTCCCAGGGGTACAATTCGGACCGGGGAGCTGCTTTTT. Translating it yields CASSPRGTIRTGELLF.

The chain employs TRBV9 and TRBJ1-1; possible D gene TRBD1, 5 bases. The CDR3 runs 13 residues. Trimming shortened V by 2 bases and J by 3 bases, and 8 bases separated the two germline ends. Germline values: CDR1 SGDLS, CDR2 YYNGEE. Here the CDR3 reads CASSVGQDTEAFF. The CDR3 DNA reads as TGTGCCAGCAGCGTCGGACAAGACACTGAAGCTTTCTTT.

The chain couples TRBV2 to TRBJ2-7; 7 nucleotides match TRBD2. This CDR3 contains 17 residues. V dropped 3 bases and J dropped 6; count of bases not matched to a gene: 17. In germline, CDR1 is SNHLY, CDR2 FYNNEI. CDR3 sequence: CASSEPTTWAGRVEQYV. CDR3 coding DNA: TGTGCCAGCAGTGAGCCGACAACGTGGGCAGGGAGGGTCGAGCAGTACGTC.

The chain's CDR3 is CAWSVSAGREQYF. CDR3 in DNA: TGTGCCTGGAGTGTCTCGGCGGGGCGAGAGCAGTACTTC. V gene TRBV30 combines with J gene TRBJ2-7; weak D call: TRBD2 (6 bases). V dropped 0 bases and J dropped 7 bases, with 13 bases sitting between them. Germline V lookup: CDR1 GTSNPN, CDR2 SVGIG (reference sequence). The CDR3 sequence is 13 residues long.

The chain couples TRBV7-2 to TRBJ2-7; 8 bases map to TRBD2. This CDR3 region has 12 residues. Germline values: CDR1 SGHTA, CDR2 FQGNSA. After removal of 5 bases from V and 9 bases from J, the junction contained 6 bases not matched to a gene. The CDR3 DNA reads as TGTGCCAGCAGCCCCCGGACTAGCAGGCAGTACTTC. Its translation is CASSPRTSRQYF. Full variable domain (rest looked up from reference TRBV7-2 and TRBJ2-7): GAGVSQSPSNKVTEKGKDVELRCDPISGHTALYWYRQSLGQGLEFLIYFQGNSAPDKSGLPSDRFSAERTGGSVSTLTIQRTQQEDSAVYLCASSPRTSRQYFGPGTRLTVT.

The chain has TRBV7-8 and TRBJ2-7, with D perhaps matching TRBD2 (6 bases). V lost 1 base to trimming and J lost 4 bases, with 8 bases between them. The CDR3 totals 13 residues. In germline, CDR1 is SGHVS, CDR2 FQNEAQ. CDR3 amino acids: CASSLGGEYEQYF. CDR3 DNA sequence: TGTGCCAGCAGCTTAGGGGGGGAGTACGAGCAGTACTTC.

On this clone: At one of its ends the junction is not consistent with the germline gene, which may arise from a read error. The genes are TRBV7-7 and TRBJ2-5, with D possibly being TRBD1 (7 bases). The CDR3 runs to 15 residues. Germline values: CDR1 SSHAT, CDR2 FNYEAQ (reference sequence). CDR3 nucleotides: TGTGCTAGCAGCCAGGGGGGCAGCCAACAAGAGACCCAGTACTTC. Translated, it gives CASSQGGSQQETQYF. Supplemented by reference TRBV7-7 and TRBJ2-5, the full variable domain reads GAGVSQSPRYKVTKRGQDVTLRCDPISSHATLYWYQQALGQGPEFLTYFNYEAQPDKSGLPSDRFSAERPEGSISTLTIQRTEQRDSAMYRCASSQGGSQQETQYFGPGTRLLVL.

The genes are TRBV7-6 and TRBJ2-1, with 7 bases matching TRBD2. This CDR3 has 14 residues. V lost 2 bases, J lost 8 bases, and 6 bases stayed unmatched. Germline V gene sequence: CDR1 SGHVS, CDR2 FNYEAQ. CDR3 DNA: TGTGCCAGCAGCTTAAGGTTGCGGGAGCATGAGCAGTTCTTC. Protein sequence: CASSLRLREHEQFF.

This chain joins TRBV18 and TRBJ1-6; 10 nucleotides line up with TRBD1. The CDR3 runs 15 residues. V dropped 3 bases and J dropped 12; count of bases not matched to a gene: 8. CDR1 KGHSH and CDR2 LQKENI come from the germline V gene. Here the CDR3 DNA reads TGTGCCAGCTCACCTAGGGGACAGGGGACCGGACCCCTCCACTTT. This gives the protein CASSPRGQGTGPLHF. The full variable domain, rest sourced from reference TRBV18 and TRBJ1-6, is NAGVMQNPRHLVRRRGQEARLRCSPMKGHSHVYWYRQLPEEGLKFMVYLQKENIIDESGMPKERFSAEFPKEGPSILRIQQVVRGDSAAYFCASSPRGQGTGPLHFGNGTRLTVT.

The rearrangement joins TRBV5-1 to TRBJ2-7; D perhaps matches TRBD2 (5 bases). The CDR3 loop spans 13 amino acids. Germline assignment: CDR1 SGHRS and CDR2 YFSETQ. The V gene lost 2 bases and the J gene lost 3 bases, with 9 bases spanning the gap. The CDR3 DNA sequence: TGCGCCAGCAGCTTAAGCGGAAACTACGAGCAGTACTTC. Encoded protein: CASSLSGNYEQYF.

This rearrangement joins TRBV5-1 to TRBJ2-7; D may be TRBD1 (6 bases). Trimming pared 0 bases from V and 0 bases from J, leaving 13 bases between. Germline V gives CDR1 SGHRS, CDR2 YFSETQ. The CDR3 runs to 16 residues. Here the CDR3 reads CASSLAGSGASYEQYF. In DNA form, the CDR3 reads TGCGCCAGCAGCTTGGCCGGTTCAGGGGCCTCCTACGAGCAGTACTTC.

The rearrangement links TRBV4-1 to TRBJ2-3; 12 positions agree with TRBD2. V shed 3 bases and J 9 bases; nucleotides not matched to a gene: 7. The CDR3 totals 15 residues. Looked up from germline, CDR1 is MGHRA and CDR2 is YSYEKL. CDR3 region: CASSQQTSGSPTQYF. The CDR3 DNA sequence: TGCGCCAGCAGCCAGCAGACTAGCGGGAGTCCAACGCAGTATTTT.